What follows is one TCR beta chain and its context. Sequencing used immunoSEQ multiplex PCR; TCRdb keeps in-frame clones, though not all of them. Among roughly 360,000 clones listed, over 65% were seen once. The record originates from a study of blood T cell repertoires in COVID-19. This CDR3 comprises 13 residues. Between the trimmed V and J ends, which lost 3 bases and 10 bases, there was a span of 18 bases. The germline CDR1 and CDR2 sequences are SQVTM and ANQGSEA. The specimen sequenced was peripheral blood. The clonotype comes from a human donor with acute or convalescent COVID-19. The donor label of this sample is uncertain. The chain combines TRBV29-1 with TRBJ1-2; D ambiguous. DNA for the CDR3: TGCAGCGTTGATCGCGGCTTAGGTGGCTTCTACACCTTC. Translation gives CSVDRGLGGFYTF.